This TCR beta chain was identified in a study of shared clonotypes between healthy human individuals. Turning to this clone: Its specificity is unknown.

Germline V CDR1 and CDR2: LNHDA, SQIVND (reference sequence). V lost 9 bases to trimming and J lost 6 bases, with 15 bases between them. The CDR3 consists of 13 residues. The data were produced by immunoSEQ multiplex PCR, yet TCRdb's version contains in-frame clones alone and is incomplete. The sample lists millions of clones, 85% to 95% seen once, with under 0.15% in the top ten. Study-wide results and limits: Rarefaction revealed incomplete sorted-subset sequencing despite large depth. Compared with clonotypes that all four donors shared, non-shared clonotypes had lower generation probabilities. A handful of donors showed sharing of approximately 4.7% of naive CD4 clonotypes.

Among the donors, all were Caucasian adults who lived in Nashville, Tennessee. This sequence was found in a man in his late teens or twenties in good health. Sequenced: naive CD4+ T cells sorted from blood. Subset defined: CD45RA+ positively selected. This sequence joins TRBV19 and TRBJ1-5, with D uncertain. The CDR3 region has the DNA TGTGCCAGCGGGGATCTGGGCCCTCAGCCCCAGCATTTT. Amino acid sequence: CASGDLGPQPQHF.